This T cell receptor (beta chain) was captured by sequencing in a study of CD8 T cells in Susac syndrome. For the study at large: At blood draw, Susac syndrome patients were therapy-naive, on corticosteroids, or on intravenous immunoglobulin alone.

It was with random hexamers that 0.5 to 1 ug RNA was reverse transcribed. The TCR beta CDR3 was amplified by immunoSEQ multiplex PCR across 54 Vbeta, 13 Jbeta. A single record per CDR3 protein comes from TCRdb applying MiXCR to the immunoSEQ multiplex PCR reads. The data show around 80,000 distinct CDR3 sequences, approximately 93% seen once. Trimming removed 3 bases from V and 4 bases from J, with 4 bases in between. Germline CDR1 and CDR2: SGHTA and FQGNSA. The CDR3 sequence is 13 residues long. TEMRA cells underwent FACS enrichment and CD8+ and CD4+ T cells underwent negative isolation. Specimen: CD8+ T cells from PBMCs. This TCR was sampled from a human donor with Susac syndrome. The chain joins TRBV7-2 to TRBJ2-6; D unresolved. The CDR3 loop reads CASSFGGANVLTF. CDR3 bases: TGTGCCAGCAGCTTTGGGGGGGCCAACGTCCTGACTTTC.